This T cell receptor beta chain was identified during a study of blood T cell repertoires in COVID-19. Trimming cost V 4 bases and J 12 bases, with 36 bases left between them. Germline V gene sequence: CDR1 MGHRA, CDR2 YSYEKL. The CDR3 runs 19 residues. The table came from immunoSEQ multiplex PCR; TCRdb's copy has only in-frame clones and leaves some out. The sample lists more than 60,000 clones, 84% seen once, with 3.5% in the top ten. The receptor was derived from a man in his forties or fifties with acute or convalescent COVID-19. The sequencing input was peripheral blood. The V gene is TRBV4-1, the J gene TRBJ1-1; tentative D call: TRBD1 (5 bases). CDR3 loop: CASSLPAGPRSRKRHVPFF. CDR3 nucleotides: TGCGCCAGCAGCCTCCCGGCGGGACCCCGAAGTAGAAAACGACACGTGCCTTTCTTT.